This T cell receptor (beta chain) emerged from a study of T cell changes during pregnancy in multiple sclerosis. V dropped 2 bases and J dropped 3 bases, with 5 bases sitting between them. The germline CDR1 and CDR2 sequences are SGHNT and YYREEE (reference sequence). The CDR3 consists of 12 residues. Libraries were prepared by immunoSEQ multiplex PCR; TCRdb keeps only in-frame clonotypes and omits some of them. Here the sample spans fewer than 50,000 clones, roughly 87% being singletons. This clone was seen more than once but under ten times. This TCR derives from a female donor with multiple sclerosis, enrolled in a pregnancy study. The chain is built from TRBV5-4 and TRBJ1-1, with no clear D. Here the sequenced sample was CD8+ T cells from peripheral blood mononuclear cells, taken in the first trimester of pregnancy. The CDR3 nucleotides read TGTGCCAGCAGCTTCGGGTACACTGAAGCTTTCTTT. Its protein product is CASSFGYTEAFF. Supplemented by reference TRBV5-4 and TRBJ1-1, the full variable domain reads ETGVTQSPTHLIKTRGQQVTLRCSSQSGHNTVSWYQQALGQGPQFIFQYYREEENGRGNFPPRFSGLQFPNYSSELNVNALELDDSALYLCASSFGYTEAFFGQGTRLTVV.